The clone carrying this T cell receptor beta chain has a handful of counts. Clones were sequenced by immunoSEQ multiplex PCR, and TCRdb holds only the in-frame ones, with some missing. The sample includes tens of thousands of clones, roughly nine tenths of them seen just once. The data originate from a study of T cell changes during pregnancy in multiple sclerosis. With 1 base clipped from V and 6 bases from J, the junction kept 10 bases outside the gene matches. The germline gives CDR1 SGHRS, CDR2 YFSETQ. The CDR3 has 16 residues. This chain uses TRBV5-1 with TRBJ2-7; 10 nucleotides align to TRBD1. This specimen was CD4+ T cells from peripheral blood mononuclear cells, taken in the second trimester of pregnancy. The source is a female donor with multiple sclerosis, enrolled in a pregnancy study. Written as DNA, the CDR3 is TGCGCCAGCAGCTTGTCTGCCGGACAGGGGGTAGGCGAGCAGTACTTC. Its protein is CASSLSAGQGVGEQYF.